Listed below are T cell receptor beta chains from one sample, sequenced in a study of graft-versus-host responses after intestinal transplantation. Their antigens are not known. Produced via immunoSEQ multiplex PCR; TCRdb's table is partial and in-frame only. The repertoire holds around 120,000 clones, with approximately 92% as singletons. Sequenced material: unstimulated CD4+ T cells sorted from spleen or lymph node cells, taken before intestinal transplant. These TCRs come from a human donor who received an intestinal transplant. CDR3s include the opening cysteine and the closing phenylalanine or tryptophan. A D gene is named only where the DNA matches it firmly. Expanded clones are given a class, and other clones once, few, many or no size at all.

j_call,v_call,d_call,clone_size,cdr3_nt,cdr3_aa
TRBJ2-1,TRBV5-1,TRBD1,-,TGCGCCAGCAGCTTAGGACCACAGGGGACACTACTAAACAATGAGCAGTTCTTC,CASSLGPQGTLLNNEQFF
TRBJ2-1,TRBV29-1,-,-,TGCAGCGGGAGAAGTTCCTACAATGAGCAGTTCTTC,CSGRSSYNEQFF
TRBJ2-5,TRBV20-1,-,few,TGCAGTGCTAAGCGCCAAGAGACCCAGTACTTC,CSAKRQETQYF
TRBJ2-1,TRBV27,TRBD1,-,TGTGCCAGCAGTGCCCGACAGGGGCGAAACAATGAGCAGTTCTTC,CASSARQGRNNEQFF
TRBJ2-1,TRBV4-2,TRBD2,once,TGTGCCAGCAGCCAAGGTGGGACTAGCGGCCGTAATGAGCAGTTCTTC,CASSQGGTSGRNEQFF
TRBJ1-6,TRBV5-6,-,once,TGTGCCAGCAGCACGGGACGCAGAAATTCACCCCTCCACTTT,CASSTGRRNSPLHF
TRBJ1-1,TRBV2,-,-,TGTGCCAGCAGAGCAGGGTACAACACTGAAGCTTTCTTT,CASRAGYNTEAFF
TRBJ1-2,TRBV29-1,-,once,TGCAGCGTTGAACGGGCAGGGAGGGCTAACTATGGCTACACCTTC,CSVERAGRANYGYTF
TRBJ2-3,TRBV7-9,TRBD1,-,TGTGCCAGCAGCTTTTCAGGGGGTGACACAGATACGCAGTATTTT,CASSFSGGDTDTQYF
TRBJ2-1,TRBV7-9,TRBD1,once,TGTGCCAGCAGCCCGCGGACAGGGGGCAGGTATGAGCAGTTCTTC,CASSPRTGGRYEQFF
TRBJ2-5,TRBV7-9,-,-,TGTGCCAGCAGCTTAGAGGTGATGGAGACCCAGTACTTC,CASSLEVMETQYF
TRBJ2-1,TRBV5-1,-,-,TGCGCCAGCAGCTTGGTGGCGGGCTCCTACAATGAGCAGTTCTTC,CASSLVAGSYNEQFF
TRBJ2-2,TRBV19,TRBD2,-,TGTGCCAGTAGTAGGGGGACTAGCGGGTACACCGGGGAGCTGTTTTTT,CASSRGTSGYTGELFF
TRBJ2-7,TRBV9,-,-,TGTGCCAGCAGCGTAGAGGTTCGGGCCGAGCAGTACTTC,CASSVEVRAEQYF
TRBJ2-5,TRBV30,-,once,TGTGCCTGGAGTAAGGCGGATTTCGGGACCCAGTACTTC,CAWSKADFGTQYF
TRBJ1-3,TRBV18,-,-,TGTGCCAGCTCACTCGGGACGATGGGGCCTGGAAACACCATATATTTT,CASSLGTMGPGNTIYF
TRBJ1-5,TRBV30,-,-,TGTGCCTGGAGTGTAACGGGATTCGGCAATCAGCCCCAGCATTTT,CAWSVTGFGNQPQHF
TRBJ1-2,TRBV10-2,-,-,TGCGCCAGCAGCAGGGACTCTAACTATGGCTACACCTTC,CASSRDSNYGYTF
TRBJ2-7,TRBV5-6,TRBD1,-,TGTGCCAGCAGCCCGGGGGACAGGGTTTCCTACGAGCAGTACTTC,CASSPGDRVSYEQYF
TRBJ2-7,TRBV10-2,-,-,TGCGCCAGCAGTTCACAGGGCTACGAGCAGTACTTC,CASSSQGYEQYF
TRBJ2-1,TRBV25-1,-,-,TGTGCCAGCAGTGAATACATGGACAGTCTAACTGACAATGAGCAGTTCTTC,CASSEYMDSLTDNEQFF
TRBJ1-4,TRBV5-6,-,-,TGTGCCAGCAGGCGATTTGATGCGGGGACTAATGAAAAACTGTTTTTT,CASRRFDAGTNEKLFF
TRBJ2-4,TRBV15,TRBD2,once,TGTGCCACCAGCAGAGGGTCCGGAGAGGCGGGAGGGGCGAAAAACATTCAGTACTTC,CATSRGSGEAGGAKNIQYF
TRBJ2-7,TRBV4-1,-,-,TGCGCCAGCAGCCAAGATTACTCCTACGAGCAGTACTTC,CASSQDYSYEQYF
TRBJ1-5,TRBV10-3,TRBD1,-,TGTGCCATCGGAATGGGTACAGGGGAGAGCCAGCCCCAGCATTTT,CAIGMGTGESQPQHF
TRBJ2-7,TRBV15,-,-,TGTGCCACCAGCACCTCACGAGGGGGTCCCGAGCAGTACTTC,CATSTSRGGPEQYF
TRBJ2-2,TRBV18,TRBD1,once,TGTGCCAGCTCAGATTGGACAGGACGGTCCACCGGGGAGCTGTTTTTT,CASSDWTGRSTGELFF
TRBJ1-1,TRBV18,TRBD1,-,TGTGCCAGCTCACCGAATCCGGGACAGGGGGCGAGAAGGGGAGCTTTCTTT,CASSPNPGQGARRGAFF
TRBJ2-1,TRBV25-1,TRBD2,-,TGTGCCAGCAGTGCAGCGGGAGCCGGTGGCAATGAGCAGTTCTTC,CASSAAGAGGNEQFF
TRBJ2-3,TRBV5-4,TRBD2,once,TGTGCCAGCAGCTTGACTAGCGGGAGAACAGATACGCAGTATTTT,CASSLTSGRTDTQYF
TRBJ2-5,TRBV10-3,-,-,TGTGCCATCAGAAGAAACGGGCAAGAGACCCAGTACTTC,CAIRRNGQETQYF
TRBJ2-7,TRBV5-1,-,once,TGCGCCAGCAGCTCGGCCCCGAGGGGTACCTACGAGCAGTACTTC,CASSSAPRGTYEQYF
TRBJ1-4,TRBV4-2,-,-,TGTGCCAGCAGCTACGTGGGGGGCGTACTGGGAGAAAAACTGTTTTTT,CASSYVGGVLGEKLFF
TRBJ2-2,TRBV10-1,-,-,TGCGCCAGCATCGGGACGGAACCTATACCGAACACCGGGGAGCTGTTTTTT,CASIGTEPIPNTGELFF
TRBJ2-3,TRBV19,-,-,TGTGCCAGTAGTGTCCGACTCGTCTACCCCACAGATACGCAGTATTTT,CASSVRLVYPTDTQYF
TRBJ2-1,TRBV10-3,TRBD1,-,TGTGCCATCAGTTCTTCCGGGACAGTAAACTACAATGAGCAGTTCTTC,CAISSSGTVNYNEQFF
TRBJ1-2,TRBV2,-,-,TGTGCCAGCAGGGATAGATATGGCTACACCTTC,CASRDRYGYTF
TRBJ2-7,TRBV2,-,-,TGTGCCAGCGGGAACTCCTACGAGCAGTACTTC,CASGNSYEQYF
TRBJ2-2,TRBV6-6,-,-,TGTGCCAGCAGCCGACATCCCGGGAACACCGGGGAGCTGTTTTTT,CASSRHPGNTGELFF
TRBJ1-1,TRBV7-9,TRBD1,-,TGTGCCAGCAGCGGCCGACAGGGAAGGGCTGAAGCTTTCTTT,CASSGRQGRAEAFF
TRBJ1-3,TRBV15,-,-,TGTGCCACCAGCAGAGGAAGCGGAAACACCATATATTTT,CATSRGSGNTIYF
TRBJ2-3,TRBV6-1,-,-,TGTGCCAGCAGGAAGACAGGCTACACAGATACGCAGTATTTT,CASRKTGYTDTQYF
TRBJ2-3,TRBV29-1,TRBD2,-,TGCAGCGTTGAAGGCGACGGGACTAGCGGGAGATTGGATACGCAGTATTTT,CSVEGDGTSGRLDTQYF
TRBJ2-2,TRBV5-4,TRBD2,-,TGTGCCAGCAGCATGCCCGGGAGGGCCACCGGGGAGCTGTTTTTT,CASSMPGRATGELFF